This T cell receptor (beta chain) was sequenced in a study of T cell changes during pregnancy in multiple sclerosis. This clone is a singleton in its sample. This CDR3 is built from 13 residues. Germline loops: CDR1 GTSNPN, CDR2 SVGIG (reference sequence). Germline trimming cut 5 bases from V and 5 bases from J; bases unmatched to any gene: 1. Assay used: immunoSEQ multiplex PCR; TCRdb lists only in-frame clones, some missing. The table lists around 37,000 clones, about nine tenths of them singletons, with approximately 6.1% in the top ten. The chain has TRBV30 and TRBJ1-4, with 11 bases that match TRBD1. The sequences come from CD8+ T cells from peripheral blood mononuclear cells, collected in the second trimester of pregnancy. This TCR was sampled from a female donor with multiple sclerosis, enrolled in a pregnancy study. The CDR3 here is CAWGTGGNEKLFF. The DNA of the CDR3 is TGTGCCTGGGGGACAGGGGGAAATGAAAAACTGTTTTTT.